This TCR beta chain was recorded in a study of cytomegalovirus exposure and HLA in healthy donors. The PCR employed 60 Vbeta primers together with 13 Jbeta primers. Some clones are missing from TCRdb's copy, which holds only in-frame ones; the method was immunoSEQ multiplex PCR. This repertoire shows about 60,000 clones, nearly 85% found once; its top ten account for around 1.5%. Whole-study results and caveats: In a later analysis, around 18,000 TCR beta sequences were associated with HLA alleles at 0.05 false discovery rate.

Remarks on this clone: Its antigen is not known.

The CDR3 extends over 16 amino acids. The ends lost 5 bases at V and 1 base at J; junction bases unmatched: 7. CDR1 and CDR2 from the germline V gene are SGHRS and YFSETQ. Each of the donors was a healthy bone marrow donor. Material for sequencing was PBMCs. This sequence originates from a young man in good health and CMV-seronegative. The V gene is TRBV5-1, the J gene TRBJ2-5; the match to TRBD2 covers 11 bases. For the CDR3, the DNA is TGCGCCAGCAGAATTAATAGCGGGGGGGCCCAAGAGACCCAGTACTTC. This translates into CASRINSGGAQETQYF.